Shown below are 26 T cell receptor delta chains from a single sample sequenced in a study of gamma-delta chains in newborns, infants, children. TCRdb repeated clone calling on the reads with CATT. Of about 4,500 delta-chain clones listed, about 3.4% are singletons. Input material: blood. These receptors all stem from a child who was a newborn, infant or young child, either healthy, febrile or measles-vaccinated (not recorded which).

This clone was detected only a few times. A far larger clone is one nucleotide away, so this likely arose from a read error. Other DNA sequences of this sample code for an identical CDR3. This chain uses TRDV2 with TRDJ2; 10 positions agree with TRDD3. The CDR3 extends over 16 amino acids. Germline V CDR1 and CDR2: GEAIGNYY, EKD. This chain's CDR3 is CACDTLGDTLTAQLFF. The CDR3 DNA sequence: TGTGCCTGTGACACCTTGGGGGATACTTTGACAGCCCAACTCTTCTTT.

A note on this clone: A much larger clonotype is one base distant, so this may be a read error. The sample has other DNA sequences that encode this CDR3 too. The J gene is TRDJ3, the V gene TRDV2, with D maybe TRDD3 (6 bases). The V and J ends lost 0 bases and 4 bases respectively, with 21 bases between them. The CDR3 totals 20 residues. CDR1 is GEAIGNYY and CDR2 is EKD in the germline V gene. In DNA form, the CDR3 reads TGTGCCTGTGACACCGTAGGGGGACGGTGGGCTTCGTGGGACACCCGACAGATGTTTTTC. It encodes CACDTVGGRWASWDTRQMFF.

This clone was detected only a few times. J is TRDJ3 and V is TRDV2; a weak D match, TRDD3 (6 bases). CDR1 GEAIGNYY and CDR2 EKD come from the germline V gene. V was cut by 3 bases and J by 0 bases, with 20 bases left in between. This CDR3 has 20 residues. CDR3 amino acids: CACDPIRGGPDSWDTRQMFF. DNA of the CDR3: TGTGCCTGTGACCCCATAAGAGGGGGACCCGACTCCTGGGACACCCGACAGATGTTTTTC.

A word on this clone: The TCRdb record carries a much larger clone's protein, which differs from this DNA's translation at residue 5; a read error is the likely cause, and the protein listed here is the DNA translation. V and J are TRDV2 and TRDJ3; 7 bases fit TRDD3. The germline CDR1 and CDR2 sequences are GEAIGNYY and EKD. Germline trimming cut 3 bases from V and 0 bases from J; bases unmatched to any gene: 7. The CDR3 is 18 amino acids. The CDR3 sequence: CACDSGWGSSWDTRQMFF. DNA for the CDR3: TGTGCCTGTGACTCCGGTTGGGGGAGCTCCTGGGACACCCGACAGATGTTTTTC.

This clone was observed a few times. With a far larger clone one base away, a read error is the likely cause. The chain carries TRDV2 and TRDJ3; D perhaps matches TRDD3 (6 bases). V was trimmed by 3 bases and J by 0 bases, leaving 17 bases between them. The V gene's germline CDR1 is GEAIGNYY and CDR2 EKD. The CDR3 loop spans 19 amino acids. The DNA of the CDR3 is TGTGCCTGTGACTCCATCTGGGGTGGAATCTCCTGGGACACCCGACAGATGTTTTTC. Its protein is CACDSIWGGISWDTRQMFF.

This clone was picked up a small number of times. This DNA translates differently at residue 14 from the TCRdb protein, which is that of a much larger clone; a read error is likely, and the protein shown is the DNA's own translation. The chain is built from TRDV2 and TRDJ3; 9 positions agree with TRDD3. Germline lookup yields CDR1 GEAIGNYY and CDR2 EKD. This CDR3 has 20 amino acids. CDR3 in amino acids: CACDTVAGGSHSWGTRQMFF. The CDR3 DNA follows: TGTGCCTGTGACACCGTCGCTGGGGGATCCCACTCCTGGGGCACCCGACAGATGTTTTTC.

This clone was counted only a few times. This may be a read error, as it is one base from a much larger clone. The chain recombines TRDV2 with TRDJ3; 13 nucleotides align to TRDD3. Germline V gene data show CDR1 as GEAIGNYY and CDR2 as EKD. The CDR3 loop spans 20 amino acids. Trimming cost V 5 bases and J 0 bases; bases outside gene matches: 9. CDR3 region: CACGTYWGIRTSWDTRQMFF. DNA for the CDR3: TGTGCCTGTGGCACTTACTGGGGGATACGGACCTCCTGGGACACCCGACAGATGTTTTTC.

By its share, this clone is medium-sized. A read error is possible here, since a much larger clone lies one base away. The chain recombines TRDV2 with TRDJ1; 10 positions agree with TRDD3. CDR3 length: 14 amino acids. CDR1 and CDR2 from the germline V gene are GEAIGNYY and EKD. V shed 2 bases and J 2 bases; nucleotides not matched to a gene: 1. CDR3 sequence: CACDKLGDTDKLIF. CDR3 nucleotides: TGTGCCTGTGACAAACTGGGGGATACCGATAAACTCATCTTT.

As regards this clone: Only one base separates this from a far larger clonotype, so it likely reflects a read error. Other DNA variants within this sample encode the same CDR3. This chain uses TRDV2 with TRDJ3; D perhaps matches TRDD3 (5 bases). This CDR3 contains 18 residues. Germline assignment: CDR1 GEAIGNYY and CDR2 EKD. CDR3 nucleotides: TGTGCCTGTGACACCGCGTGGGACGTCTCCTGGGATACCCGACAGATGTTTTTC. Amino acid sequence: CACDTAWDVSWDTRQMFF.

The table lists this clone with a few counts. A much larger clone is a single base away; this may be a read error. The CDR3 sequence: CACDTGWGSSPWDTRQMFF. CDR3 in DNA: TGTGCCTGTGACACGGGCTGGGGATCGAGCCCCTGGGACACCCGACAGATGTTTTTC. The rearrangement links TRDV2 to TRDJ3; TRDD3 might be the D (6 bases). Trimming removed 1 base at V and 2 bases at J, with 17 bases between. CDR1 GEAIGNYY and CDR2 EKD come from the germline V gene. This CDR3 contains 19 residues.

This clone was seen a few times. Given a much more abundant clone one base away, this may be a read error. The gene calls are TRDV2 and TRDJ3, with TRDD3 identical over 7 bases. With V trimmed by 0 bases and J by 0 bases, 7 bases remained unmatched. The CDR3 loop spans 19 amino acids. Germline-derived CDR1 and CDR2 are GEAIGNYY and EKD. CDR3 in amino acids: CACDTAVGYPSWDTRQMFF. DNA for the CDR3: TGTGCCTGTGACACCGCTGTGGGATACCCCTCCTGGGACACCCGACAGATGTTTTTC.

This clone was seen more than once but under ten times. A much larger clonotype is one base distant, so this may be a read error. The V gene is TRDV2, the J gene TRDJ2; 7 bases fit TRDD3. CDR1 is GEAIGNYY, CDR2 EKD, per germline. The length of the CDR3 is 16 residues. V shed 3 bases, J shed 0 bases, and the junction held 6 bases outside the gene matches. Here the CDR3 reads CACDSVGYALTAQLFF. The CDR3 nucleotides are TGTGCCTGTGACTCCGTAGGATACGCTTTGACAGCACAACTCTTCTTT.

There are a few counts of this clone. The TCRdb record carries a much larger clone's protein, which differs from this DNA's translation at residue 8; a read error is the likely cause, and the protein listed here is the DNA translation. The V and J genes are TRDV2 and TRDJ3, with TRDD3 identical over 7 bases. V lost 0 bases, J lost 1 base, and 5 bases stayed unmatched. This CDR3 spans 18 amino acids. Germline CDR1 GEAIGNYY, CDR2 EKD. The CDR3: CACDTGGSLSWDTRQMFF. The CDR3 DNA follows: TGTGCCTGTGACACCGGGGGATCCTTATCCTGGGACACCCGACAGATGTTTTTC.

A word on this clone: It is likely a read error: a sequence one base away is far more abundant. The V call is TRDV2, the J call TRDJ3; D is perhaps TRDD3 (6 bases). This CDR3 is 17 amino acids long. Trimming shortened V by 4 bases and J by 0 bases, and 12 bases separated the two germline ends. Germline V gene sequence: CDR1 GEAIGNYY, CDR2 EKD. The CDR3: CACEYWESSWDTRQMFF. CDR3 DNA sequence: TGTGCCTGTGAATACTGGGAGAGCTCCTGGGACACCCGACAGATGTTTTTC.

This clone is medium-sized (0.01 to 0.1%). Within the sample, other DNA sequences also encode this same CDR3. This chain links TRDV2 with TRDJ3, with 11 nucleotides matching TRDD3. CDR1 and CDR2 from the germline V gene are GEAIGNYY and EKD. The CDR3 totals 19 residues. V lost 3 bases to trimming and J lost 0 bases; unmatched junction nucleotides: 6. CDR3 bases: TGTGCCTGTGACCCCCTGGGGGATACTGCCTCCTGGGACACCCGACAGATGTTTTTC. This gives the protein CACDPLGDTASWDTRQMFF.

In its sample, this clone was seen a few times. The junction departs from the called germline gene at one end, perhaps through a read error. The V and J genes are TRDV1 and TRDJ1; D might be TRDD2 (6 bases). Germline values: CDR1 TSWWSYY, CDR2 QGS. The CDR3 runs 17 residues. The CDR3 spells CALGDSPALPYTGKLIF. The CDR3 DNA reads TGTGCTCTTGGGGACTCCCCGGCCCTTCCGTACACCGGTAAACTCATCTTT.

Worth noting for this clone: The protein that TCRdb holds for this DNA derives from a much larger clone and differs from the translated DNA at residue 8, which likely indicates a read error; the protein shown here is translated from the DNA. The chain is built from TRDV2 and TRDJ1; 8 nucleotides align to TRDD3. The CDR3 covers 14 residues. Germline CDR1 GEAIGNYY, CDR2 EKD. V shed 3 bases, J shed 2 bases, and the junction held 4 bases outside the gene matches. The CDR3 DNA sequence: TGTGCCTGTGACTACTGGGGGGAAACCGATAAACTCATCTTT. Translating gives CACDYWGETDKLIF.

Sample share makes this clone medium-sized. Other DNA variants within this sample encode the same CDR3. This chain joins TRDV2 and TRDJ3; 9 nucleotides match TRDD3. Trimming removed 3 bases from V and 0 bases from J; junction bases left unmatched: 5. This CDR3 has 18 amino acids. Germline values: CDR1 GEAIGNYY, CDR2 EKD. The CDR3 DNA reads TGTGCCTGTGACGCCTACTGGGGGAGCTCCTGGGACACCCGACAGATGTTTTTC. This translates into CACDAYWGSSWDTRQMFF.

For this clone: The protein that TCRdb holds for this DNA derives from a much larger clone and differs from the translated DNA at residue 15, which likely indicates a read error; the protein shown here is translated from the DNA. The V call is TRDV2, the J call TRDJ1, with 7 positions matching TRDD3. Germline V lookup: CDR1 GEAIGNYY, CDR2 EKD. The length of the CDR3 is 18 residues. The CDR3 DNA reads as TGTGCCTGTGACACCGTCATTCGGGGGATCCCTAACACCGATGAACTCATCTTT. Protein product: CACDTVIRGIPNTDELIF.

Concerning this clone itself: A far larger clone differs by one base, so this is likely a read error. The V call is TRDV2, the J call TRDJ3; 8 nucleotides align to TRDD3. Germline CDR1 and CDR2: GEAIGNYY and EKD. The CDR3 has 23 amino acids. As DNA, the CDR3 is TGTGCCTGTGACACCGTCATGAAGCTGGGGGACACCCCTAGCTCCCGGGACACCCGACAGATGTTTTTC. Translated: CACDTVMKLGDTPSSRDTRQMFF.

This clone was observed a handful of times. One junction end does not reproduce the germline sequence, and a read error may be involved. CDR3 region: CARDPLGDTDKLIF. The DNA for the CDR3 is TGTGCCCGTGACCCACTGGGGGATACCGATAAACTCATCTTT. This chain connects TRDV2 to TRDJ1, with 10 bases lining up with TRDD3. This CDR3 is 14 amino acids long. The germline CDR1 and CDR2 sequences are GEAIGNYY and EKD.

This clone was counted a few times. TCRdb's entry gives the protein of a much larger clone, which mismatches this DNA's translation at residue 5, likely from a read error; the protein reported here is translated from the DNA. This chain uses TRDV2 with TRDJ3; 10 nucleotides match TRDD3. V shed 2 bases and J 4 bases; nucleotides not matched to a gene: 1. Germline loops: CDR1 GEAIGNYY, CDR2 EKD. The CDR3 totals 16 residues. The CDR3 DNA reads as TGTGCCTGTGACATACTGGGGGATTGGGACACCCGACAGATGTTTTTC. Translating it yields CACDILGDWDTRQMFF.

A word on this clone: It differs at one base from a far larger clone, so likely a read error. The CDR3 spells CACDVLGDLAAQLFF. Written as DNA, the CDR3 is TGTGCCTGTGACGTACTGGGGGATTTGGCAGCACAACTCTTCTTT. V and J are TRDV2 and TRDJ2, with TRDD3 identical over 10 bases. The CDR3 runs 15 residues. The germline gives CDR1 GEAIGNYY, CDR2 EKD.

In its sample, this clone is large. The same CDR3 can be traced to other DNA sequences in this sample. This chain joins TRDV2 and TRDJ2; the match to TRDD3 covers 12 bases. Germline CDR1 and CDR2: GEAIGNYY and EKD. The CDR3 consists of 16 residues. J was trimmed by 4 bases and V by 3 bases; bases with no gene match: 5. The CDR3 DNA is TGTGCCTGTGACCCACTGGGGGATACCCGGACAGCACAACTCTTCTTT. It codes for CACDPLGDTRTAQLFF.

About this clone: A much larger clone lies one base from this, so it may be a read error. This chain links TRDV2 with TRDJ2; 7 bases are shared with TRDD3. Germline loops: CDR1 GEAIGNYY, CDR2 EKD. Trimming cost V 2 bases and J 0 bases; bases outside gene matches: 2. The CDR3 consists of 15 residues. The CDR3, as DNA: TGTGCCTGTGACATGCTGGGGGCTTTGACAGCACAACTCTTCTTT. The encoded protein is CACDMLGALTAQLFF.

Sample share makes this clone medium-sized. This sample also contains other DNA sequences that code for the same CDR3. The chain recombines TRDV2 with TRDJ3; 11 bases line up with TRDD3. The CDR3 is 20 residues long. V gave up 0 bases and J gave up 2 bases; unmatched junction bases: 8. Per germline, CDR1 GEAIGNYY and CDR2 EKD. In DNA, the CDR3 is TGTGCCTGTGACACCGTCTGGGGGATACTTTGGACCTGGGACACCCGACAGATGTTTTTC. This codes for CACDTVWGILWTWDTRQMFF.